This T cell receptor beta chain was sequenced in a study of radiotherapy plus CTLA-4 blockade in lung cancer. Points from the study as a whole: Early blood T cell clone dynamics, with interferon-beta, were reported to best predict response.

A remark on this clone: Its antigen is not known.

J gave up 2 bases and V 5 bases, and 6 bases lay outside the gene matches. Germline values: CDR1 SQVTM, CDR2 ANQGSEA. The CDR3 length is 14 residues. TCRdb's table, derived via immunoSEQ multiplex PCR, lists solely in-frame clones and lacks some. The table has more than 95,000 clones, 60% to 75% seen once; the top ten hold 2.8%. This sample comprised peripheral blood, obtained from a patient treated with radiotherapy plus ipilimumab. This chain links TRBV29-1 with TRBJ2-7; 10 positions match TRBD1. This clonotype was sampled from a human donor with non-small cell lung cancer who had a partial response to radiotherapy plus ipilimumab. Some clones in this sample may be carry-over from other donors' samples. CDR3 residues: CSVIRDRGAYEQYF. The CDR3 coding sequence is TGCAGCGTTATCCGGGACAGGGGCGCCTACGAGCAGTACTTC.